This T cell receptor (beta chain) is drawn from a study of regulatory T cells in long-lasting Graves disease. Relying on iRepertoire HTBI primers and Arm-PCR of CDR3 regions, the team built TCR beta libraries. TCRdb fed the multiplex PCR reads into MiXCR, producing one record per CDR3 protein. The table lists 530,000 or so distinct CDR3 sequences, 13% of them singletons. There are a few counts of this clonotype. The sample's time point: newly diagnosed GD, antithyroid drugs for less than 3 months. Scientists built the TCR library using RNA that was extracted from PBMCs. This sample was also put to use in a study of T cells in Graves' hyperthyroidism and ophthalmopathy. That report notes: The definition of stable Graves' hyperthyroidism was no ophthalmopathy progression within 18 months.

Sequenced here: peripheral blood mononuclear cells (PBMCs), sampled at new diagnosis, from a patient treated with antithyroid drugs. This sequence was found in a man aged 25 to 40 with Graves disease.

The CDR3 DNA reads TGTGCCAGCAGCTTGGAGGGACACACTGACCAGTACTTC. Amino acids: CASSLEGHTDQYF. V is TRBV5-6 and J is TRBJ2-7; TRBD1 is a possible D gene (6 bases). Germline CDR1 and CDR2: SGHDT and YYEEEE. Trimming took off 0 bases at V and 10 bases at J, with 14 bases between the two ends. The CDR3 extends over 13 amino acids.